Shown below are 7 T cell receptor beta chains from a single sample sequenced in a study of T cell responses to AZD1222 COVID-19 vaccine. Generated by immunoSEQ multiplex PCR, the TCRdb table keeps only in-frame clones and is missing some. This table has about 55,000 clones, more than 80% appearing once. The input for sequencing was peripheral blood, taken on day 0 of AZD1222 vaccination. The source is an adult in good health.

The rearrangement uses TRBV7-2 and TRBJ2-1; D gene unclear. The germline V gene has CDR1 SGHTA and CDR2 FQGNSA. CDR3 size: 11 residues. The germline V and J ends were trimmed by 5 bases and 9 bases, with 8 bases remaining between them. The CDR3 DNA reads as TGTGCCAGCAGCCCACTCCCTGAGCAGTTCTTC. This translates into CASSPLPEQFF.

This chain joins TRBV6-5 and TRBJ2-1; 9 bases line up with TRBD2. Germline V CDR1 and CDR2: MNHEY, SVGAGI. V lost 7 bases to trimming and J lost 6 bases; unmatched junction nucleotides: 10. The CDR3 has 15 residues. CDR3 amino acids: CASTAGTSGLNEQFF. CDR3 sequence (DNA): TGTGCCAGCACCGCGGGAACTAGCGGGCTCAATGAGCAGTTCTTC.

The chain is built from TRBV3-1 (or the pseudogene TRBV3-2) and TRBJ2-2, with D uncertain. With 4 bases removed from V and 0 bases from J, the gap between germline ends came to 9 bases. CDR3 length: 15 residues. The germline CDR1 and CDR2 sequences are LGHDT and YNNKEL (reference sequence). The CDR3 nucleotides are TGTGCCAGCAGCCTCCGTTGGCCGAACACCGGGGAGCTGTTTTTT. It yields the protein CASSLRWPNTGELFF.

V is TRBV19 and J is TRBJ2-1, with a weak D call TRBD2 (8 bases). CDR3 length: 20 residues. Germline assignment: CDR1 LNHDA and CDR2 SQIVND (reference sequence). V was pared by 1 base and J by 0 bases, with 22 bases between. The CDR3 sequence is CASSIASRGYSGSSYNEQFF. The CDR3 nucleotides read TGTGCCAGTAGTATAGCCAGCAGGGGGTACAGCGGGAGCTCCTACAATGAGCAGTTCTTC.

The gene calls are TRBV5-1 and TRBJ2-7, with TRBD1 as a possible D gene (6 bases). This CDR3 contains 15 residues. V was trimmed by 3 bases and J by 5 bases, leaving 18 bases between them. Germline CDR1 is SGHRS and CDR2 is YFSETQ. CDR3 region: CASSYQGSTRDEQYF. CDR3 nucleotide sequence: TGCGCCAGCAGCTACCAGGGGAGTACCAGGGACGAGCAGTACTTC.

The V and J genes are TRBV5-1 and TRBJ2-2; either TRBD1 or TRBD2 may supply D (6 bases each). V shed 0 bases and J shed 7 bases, with 10 bases lying between them. Per germline, CDR1 SGHRS and CDR2 YFSETQ. CDR3 size: 14 residues. CDR3 residues: CASSLAGGGGELFF. DNA of the CDR3: TGCGCCAGCAGCTTGGCCGGGGGCGGCGGGGAGCTGTTTTTT.

The genes are TRBV6-1 and TRBJ1-3, with 7 positions matching TRBD1. CDR3 size: 12 residues. Per germline, CDR1 MNHNS and CDR2 SASEGT. V was clipped by 3 bases and J by 8 bases; unmatched bases: 1. This chain's CDR3 is CASSEDRYTIYF. The CDR3 nucleotides are TGTGCCAGCAGTGAGGACAGGTACACCATATATTTT.